The next 32 T cell receptor beta chains were all read from a single sample in a study of control samples from healthy donors and cancer patients. Profiled with immunoSEQ multiplex PCR; TCRdb holds only in-frame clones, not every one. Here the sample spans 150,000 to 200,000 clones, about 94% being singletons. The specimen sequenced was PBMCs. Receptor source: a man aged 60 to 75 with colorectal cancer.

The CDR3 DNA follows: TGTGCCAGCAGCTTAGCGAGTGGGCAAGCCTACGAGCAGTACTTC. It encodes CASSLASGQAYEQYF. This chain connects TRBV7-9 to TRBJ2-7; D gene uncertain. The CDR3 has 15 residues. In germline, CDR1 is SEHNR, CDR2 FQNEAQ (reference sequence). Trimming shortened V by 0 bases and J by 2 bases, and 11 bases separated the two germline ends.

The chain combines TRBV19 with TRBJ2-1, with 8 bases lining up with TRBD2. V shed 9 bases and J 1 base; nucleotides not matched to a gene: 5. This CDR3 spans 14 amino acids. The V gene's germline CDR1 is LNHDA and CDR2 SQIVND (reference sequence). The CDR3 sequence is CASSSGGSYNEQFF. CDR3 in DNA: TGTGCCAGCTCCTCGGGGGGGTCCTACAATGAGCAGTTCTTC.

This chain joins TRBV2 and TRBJ1-2; TRBD1 is a possible D gene (6 bases). Between the trimmed V and J ends, which lost 6 bases and 4 bases, there was a span of 15 bases. The CDR3 extends over 14 amino acids. CDR1 is SNHLY and CDR2 is FYNNEI in the germline V gene. The CDR3 DNA sequence: TGTGCCAGCAGGGACACAGGGTGGGTCTATGGCTACACCTTC. This sequence encodes CASRDTGWVYGYTF.

This rearrangement joins TRBV7-9 to TRBJ2-2; the match to TRBD2 covers 7 bases. The CDR3 covers 15 residues. With 3 bases clipped from V and 0 bases from J, the junction kept 1 base outside the gene matches. The germline V gene has CDR1 SEHNR and CDR2 FQNEAQ (reference sequence). This CDR3 is CASSFGGSNTGELFF. CDR3 nucleotide sequence: TGTGCCAGCAGCTTCGGGGGGTCGAACACCGGGGAGCTGTTTTTT.

The CDR3 here is CATSGYQQGEQYF. DNA for the CDR3: TGTGCTACCTCGGGCTATCAGCAGGGCGAGCAGTACTTC. This chain connects TRBV6-5 to TRBJ2-7; TRBD1 might be the D (5 bases). The CDR3 extends over 13 amino acids. CDR1 and CDR2 from the germline V gene are MNHEY and SVGAGI.

This rearrangement joins TRBV30 to TRBJ2-7; the match to TRBD2 covers 12 bases. This CDR3 has 13 amino acids. V gave up 2 bases and J gave up 12 bases; unmatched junction bases: 8. Germline CDR1 and CDR2: GTSNPN and SVGIG (reference sequence). Written as DNA, the CDR3 is TGTGCCTGGAGTCTAGCGGGGGGGCCGGATCTGTACTTC. This translates into CAWSLAGGPDLYF.

V gene TRBV7-2 combines with J gene TRBJ1-2; D call uncertain. CDR3 size: 14 residues. V dropped 5 bases and J dropped 7 bases, with 17 bases sitting between them. The germline gives CDR1 SGHTA, CDR2 FQGNSA. CDR3 coding DNA: TGTGCCAGCAGCCCCCGGGAGGGCGCGGGTGGCTACACCTTC. It specifies CASSPREGAGGYTF.

This chain uses TRBV2 with TRBJ1-1; D is undetermined. Trimming shortened V by 3 bases and J by 7 bases, and 9 bases separated the two germline ends. CDR1 SNHLY and CDR2 FYNNEI come from the germline V gene. The CDR3 totals 12 residues. The CDR3 protein is CASSEWASEAFF. Here the CDR3 DNA reads TGTGCCAGCAGTGAGTGGGCGAGTGAAGCTTTCTTT.

CDR3 in DNA: TGTGCCAGCAGCTTAGAATACGGGTTGAACACTGAAGCTTTCTTT. It is translated as CASSLEYGLNTEAFF. The chain uses TRBV7-2 and TRBJ1-1; D is ambiguous. Trimming cost V 1 base and J 0 bases, with 9 bases left between them. From germline, CDR1 is SGHTA and CDR2 FQGNSA. CDR3 length: 15 residues.

This sequence joins TRBV6-2 or TRBV6-3 and TRBJ2-3; D tentatively fits TRBD1 or TRBD2 (5 bases each). Germline CDR1 is MNHEY and CDR2 is SVGEGT. The CDR3 loop spans 20 amino acids. Trimming removed 0 bases from V and 0 bases from J, with 22 bases in between. The CDR3 spells CASSYSIRFQGEASTDTQYF. Here the CDR3 DNA reads TGTGCCAGCAGTTACTCGATTAGATTTCAGGGAGAGGCTAGCACAGATACGCAGTATTTT.

V usage is TRBV6-2 or TRBV6-3 and J usage is TRBJ1-6; 9 nucleotides align to TRBD1. This CDR3 is built from 18 residues. Germline CDR1 MNHEY, CDR2 SVGEGT. V lost 2 bases and J lost 5; bases outside the gene matches: 10. CDR3 in amino acids: CASSYRSPGTGNNSPLHF. The CDR3 coding sequence is TGTGCCAGCAGTTACCGAAGCCCAGGGACAGGGAATAATTCACCCCTCCACTTT.

This clone was detected many times. The chain has TRBV5-1 and TRBJ1-1; the D is unclear. This CDR3 is 15 amino acids long. Trimming removed 4 bases at V and 3 bases at J, with 16 bases between. Germline V gene data show CDR1 as SGHRS and CDR2 as YFSETQ. CDR3 sequence (DNA): TGCGCCAGCAGCCCCGTATCTGACGGATACACTGAAGCTTTCTTT. This translates into CASSPVSDGYTEAFF.

The gene calls are TRBV6-2 or TRBV6-3 and TRBJ1-4, with D maybe TRBD1 (5 bases). This CDR3 is 14 amino acids long. In germline, CDR1 is MNHEY, CDR2 SVGEGT. Trimming pared 2 bases from V and 7 bases from J, leaving 11 bases between. CDR3 sequence (DNA): TGTGCCAGCAGTTACCCCGGACATAGTGAAAAACTGTTTTTT. It is translated as CASSYPGHSEKLFF.

CDR3 protein: CASSPLDRLNTEAFF. Written as DNA, the CDR3 is TGTGCCAGCAGTCCCCTGGACAGGTTGAACACTGAAGCTTTCTTT. V and J are TRBV27 and TRBJ1-1, with 7 bases that match TRBD1. The V gene's germline CDR1 is MNHEY and CDR2 SMNVEV (reference sequence). The V and J ends lost 5 bases and 0 bases, in that order; junction bases with no gene match: 6. This CDR3 comprises 15 residues.

The count of this clone is one. The gene calls are TRBV12-3 or TRBV12-4 and TRBJ2-7, with 7 bases aligning to TRBD1. There are 12 residues in the CDR3. The trim removed 5 bases at V and 5 bases at J, leaving 3 bases unmatched. CDR3 amino acids: CASSLGTDEQYF. As DNA, the CDR3 is TGTGCCAGCAGTCTGGGGACAGACGAGCAGTACTTC.

This clone was seen a single time. V is TRBV19 and J is TRBJ1-5; possibly TRBD1 for D (5 bases). The CDR3 runs to 14 residues. CDR1 and CDR2 from the germline V gene are LNHDA and SQIVND (reference sequence). V lost 3 bases to trimming and J lost 12 bases, with 18 bases between them. CDR3 in amino acids: CASSMDGALIDQHF. CDR3 nucleotide sequence: TGTGCCAGTAGTATGGACGGGGCCCTAATTGACCAGCATTTT.

The chain links TRBV7-2 to TRBJ2-3, with D perhaps assigned TRBD1 or TRBD2 (5 bases each). Germline CDR1 and CDR2: SGHTA and FQGNSA. CDR3 length: 14 residues. Trimming cost V 1 base and J 2 bases, with 7 bases left between them. In DNA form, the CDR3 reads TGTGCCAGCAGCTTAGGGGGGACCACAGATACGCAGTATTTT. It specifies CASSLGGTTDTQYF.

V is TRBV12-3 or TRBV12-4 and J is TRBJ1-2; D gene uncertain. Trimming stripped 7 bases from V and 9 bases from J, with 15 bases between. CDR3 size: 12 residues. CDR3 nucleotides: TGTGCCAGCAACCAGCGAATAGGTAGCTACACCTTC. This gives the protein CASNQRIGSYTF.

V is TRBV6-5 and J is TRBJ2-2; D gene uncertain. The CDR3 consists of 15 residues. V was shortened by 2 bases and J by 3 bases, with 10 bases between the two germline ends. Per germline, CDR1 MNHEY and CDR2 SVGAGI. The CDR3 spells CASSYGVVDTGELFF. The CDR3 bases are TGTGCCAGCAGTTACGGGGTTGTCGACACCGGGGAGCTGTTTTTT.

The chain has TRBV9 and TRBJ1-2; D ambiguous. V lost 6 bases to trimming and J lost 5 bases, with 17 bases between them. Germline V lookup: CDR1 SGDLS, CDR2 YYNGEE. The CDR3 is 14 amino acids. The CDR3, as DNA: TGTGCCAGCACCACGTACGAGGAGGGATATGGCTACACCTTC. Amino acid sequence: CASTTYEEGYGYTF.

The V call is TRBV12-3 or TRBV12-4, the J call TRBJ1-2; D is perhaps TRBD1 (6 bases). The CDR3 extends over 12 amino acids. The V gene lost 7 bases and the J gene lost 3 bases, with 9 bases spanning the gap. Written as DNA, the CDR3 is TGTGCCAGCACAGGGGAGGACTATGGCTACACCTTC. Translated, it gives CASTGEDYGYTF.

Note on this clone: Mismatch with germline at one junction end may stem from a read error. The rearrangement links TRBV19 to TRBJ1-2; 9 bases are a match to TRBD1. The CDR3 totals 16 residues. The V gene's germline CDR1 is LNHDA and CDR2 SQIVND (reference sequence). The CDR3 spells CASNIDPPGTGNGYTF. The CDR3, as DNA: TGTGCCAGTAATATAGATCCCCCCGGGACAGGGAATGGCTACACCTTC.

The genes are TRBV12-3 or TRBV12-4 and TRBJ1-3; D is ambiguous. V was trimmed by 3 bases and J by 0 bases, leaving 3 bases between them. The CDR3 is 13 amino acids. CDR3 sequence: CASSFGSGNTIYF. CDR3 DNA sequence: TGTGCCAGCAGTTTCGGCTCTGGAAACACCATATATTTT.

The CDR3 protein is CASSLVSGWTYNEQFF. CDR3 nucleotide sequence: TGCGCCAGCAGCTTGGTTAGTGGATGGACCTACAATGAGCAGTTCTTC. The chain recombines TRBV5-1 with TRBJ2-1; D gene uncertain. V lost 0 bases and J 2 bases, leaving 12 bases between the germline ends. Germline lookup yields CDR1 SGHRS and CDR2 YFSETQ. The CDR3 covers 16 residues.

V and J are TRBV4-1 and TRBJ2-7, with 9 bases aligning to TRBD2. CDR1 and CDR2 (germline): MGHRA, YSYEKL. The CDR3 consists of 12 residues. The V segment lost 6 bases and the J segment 12 bases; nucleotides outside the gene matches: 9. The DNA of the CDR3 is TGCGCCAGCAGGGCGGGAGGGGTAACGTGGTACTTC. This codes for CASRAGGVTWYF.

This chain links TRBV4-3 with TRBJ2-7, with TRBD2 identical over 14 bases. The CDR3 consists of 19 residues. Germline values: CDR1 LGHNA, CDR2 YSLEER. J lost 0 bases, V lost 3 bases, and 10 bases had no gene match. This CDR3 is CASSQELGTSGGFSYEQYF. The CDR3 nucleotides read TGCGCCAGCAGCCAGGAACTCGGGACTAGCGGGGGTTTCTCCTACGAGCAGTACTTC.

The chain has TRBV5-4 and TRBJ2-3; D gene ambiguous. This CDR3 contains 13 residues. Trimming cost V 3 bases and J 1 base, with 6 bases left between them. Germline assignment: CDR1 SGHNT and CDR2 YYREEE (reference sequence). In nucleotides, the CDR3 is TGTGCCAGCAGCTCCTCAGGCACAGATACGCAGTATTTT. Translation: CASSSSGTDTQYF.

V usage is TRBV3-1 (or the pseudogene TRBV3-2) and J usage is TRBJ2-6; TRBD2 might be the D (5 bases). Germline V gene sequence: CDR1 LGHDT, CDR2 YNNKEL (reference sequence). V lost 1 base to trimming and J lost 4 bases, with 11 bases between them. There are 16 residues in the CDR3. The CDR3: CASSQVSGKGANVLTF. The CDR3 bases are TGTGCCAGCAGCCAAGTCTCGGGGAAAGGGGCCAACGTCCTGACTTTC.

V gene TRBV21-1 combines with J gene TRBJ1-2. TRBV21-1 is classified as a pseudogene. CDR3 length: 17 amino acids. The CDR3 loop is CASSKAGPELLRYGYTF. CDR3 in DNA: TGTGCCAGCAGCAAAGCAGGCCCGGAACTTCTACGCTATGGCTACACCTTC.

The chain combines TRBV29-1 with TRBJ1-2; possible D gene TRBD1, 5 bases. V was pared by 3 bases and J by 7 bases, with 24 bases between. Germline V gene data show CDR1 as SQVTM and CDR2 as ANQGSEA. The CDR3 has 16 amino acids. The CDR3 DNA follows: TGCAGCGTTGACGCATTGACTGGGGCCGCCCTTAGTGGCTACACCTTC. Translated, it gives CSVDALTGAALSGYTF.

The chain joins TRBV30 to TRBJ1-2; 8 bases align to TRBD1. The trim removed 0 bases at V and 6 bases at J, leaving 12 bases unmatched. The CDR3 totals 16 residues. Germline V lookup: CDR1 GTSNPN, CDR2 SVGIG (reference sequence). The CDR3 DNA reads as TGTGCCTGGAGTGTCAAATTCCCAGGGGGCGACAATGGCTACACCTTC. It yields the protein CAWSVKFPGGDNGYTF.

V is TRBV19 and J is TRBJ2-3; TRBD2 agrees at 9 bases. The V gene end was trimmed by 4 bases and the J gene end by 2 bases; junction bases not matched to a gene: 4. Germline CDR1 is LNHDA and CDR2 is SQIVND (reference sequence). The CDR3 is made up of 15 amino acids. The CDR3 sequence: CASSNGGGVTDTQYF. The DNA for the CDR3 is TGTGCCAGTAGTAATGGCGGGGGGGTCACAGATACGCAGTATTTT. Supplemented by reference TRBV19 and TRBJ2-3, the full variable domain reads DGGITQSPKYLFRKEGQNVTLSCEQNLNHDAMYWYRQDPGQGLRLIYYSQIVNDFQKGDIAEGYSVSREKKESFPLTVTSAQKNPTAFYLCASSNGGGVTDTQYFGPGTRLTVL.